This T cell receptor (beta chain) was identified in a study of a mutant IDH1 vaccine in newly diagnosed glioma. Study background: Averaging about 37 years of age, treated patients were around 60% male and roughly 40% female.

Profiling relied on immunoSEQ multiplex PCR, and the TCRdb table lists in-frame clones only, not all of them. The sample consists of tens of thousands of clones, roughly nine tenths of them appearing once. To note about this clone: As yet, its antigen is unknown.

Findings of the study overall: Pseudoprogression seemed unrelated to changes in top peripheral T cell clonotypes.

CDR3 length: 14 amino acids. J gave up 5 bases and V 5 bases, and 9 bases lay outside the gene matches. Germline V CDR1 and CDR2: MNHNS, SASEGT. Time point meaning: week 11, during vaccination. What each vaccine dose contained was 300 ug of mutant IDH1 20-mer peptide, accompanied by topical imiquimod. The clonotype originates from a man aged 45-65 years with glioma. This sequence joins TRBV6-1 and TRBJ2-7; 7 bases agree with TRBD1. The source was PBMCs, collected from a glioma patient whose treatment included an IDH1 peptide vaccine. CDR3 sequence (DNA): TGTGCCAGCAGTTTCCGACAGGGAAGGAACGAGCAGTACTTC. This gives the protein CASSFRQGRNEQYF.